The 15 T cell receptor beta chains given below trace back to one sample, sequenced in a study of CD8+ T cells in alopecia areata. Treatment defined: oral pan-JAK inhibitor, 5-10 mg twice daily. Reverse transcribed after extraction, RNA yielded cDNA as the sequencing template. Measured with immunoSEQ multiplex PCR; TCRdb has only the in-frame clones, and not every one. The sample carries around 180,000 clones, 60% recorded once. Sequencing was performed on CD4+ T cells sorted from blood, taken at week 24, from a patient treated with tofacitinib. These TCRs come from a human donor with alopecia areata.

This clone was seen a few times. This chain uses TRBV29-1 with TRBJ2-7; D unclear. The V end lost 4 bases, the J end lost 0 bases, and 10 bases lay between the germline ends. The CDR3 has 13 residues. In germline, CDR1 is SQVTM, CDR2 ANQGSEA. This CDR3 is CSVGSLNSYEQYF. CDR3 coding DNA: TGCAGCGTTGGCAGCCTAAACTCCTACGAGCAGTACTTC.

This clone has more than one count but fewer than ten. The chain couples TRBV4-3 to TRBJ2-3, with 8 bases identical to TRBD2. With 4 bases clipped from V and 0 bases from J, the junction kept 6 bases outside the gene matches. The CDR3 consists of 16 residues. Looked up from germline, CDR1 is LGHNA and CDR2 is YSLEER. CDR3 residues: CASSPLAVTSTDTQYF. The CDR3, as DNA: TGCGCCAGCAGCCCACTAGCGGTTACTAGCACAGATACGCAGTATTTT.

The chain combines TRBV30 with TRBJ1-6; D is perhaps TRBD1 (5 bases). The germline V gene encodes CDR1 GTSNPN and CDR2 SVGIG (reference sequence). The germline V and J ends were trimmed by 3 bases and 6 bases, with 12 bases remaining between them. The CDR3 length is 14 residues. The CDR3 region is CAWSVDRSNSPLHF. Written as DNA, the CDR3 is TGTGCCTGGAGCGTCGACAGATCTAATTCACCCCTCCACTTT.

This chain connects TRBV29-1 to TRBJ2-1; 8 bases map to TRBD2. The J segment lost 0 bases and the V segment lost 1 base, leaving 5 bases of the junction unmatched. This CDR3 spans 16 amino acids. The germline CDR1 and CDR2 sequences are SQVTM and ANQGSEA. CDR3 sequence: CSVEVLAGSSYNEQFF. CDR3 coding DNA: TGCAGCGTTGAAGTTCTAGCGGGTTCCTCCTACAATGAGCAGTTCTTC.

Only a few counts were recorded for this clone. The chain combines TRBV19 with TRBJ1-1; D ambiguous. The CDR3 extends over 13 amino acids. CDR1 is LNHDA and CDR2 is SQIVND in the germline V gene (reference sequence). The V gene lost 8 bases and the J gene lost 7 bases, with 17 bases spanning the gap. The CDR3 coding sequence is TGTGCCAGTGCTGAGACGGCAGGAGGTGAAGCTTTCTTT. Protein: CASAETAGGEAFF.

The chain's CDR3 is CAWSVVYRGNYEQYF. CDR3 sequence (DNA): TGTGCCTGGAGTGTAGTGTACAGGGGGAACTACGAGCAGTACTTC. The chain employs TRBV30 and TRBJ2-7; 8 bases fit TRBD1. J was trimmed by 3 bases and V by 0 bases; bases with no gene match: 7. This CDR3 is built from 15 residues. The V gene's germline CDR1 is GTSNPN and CDR2 SVGIG (reference sequence).

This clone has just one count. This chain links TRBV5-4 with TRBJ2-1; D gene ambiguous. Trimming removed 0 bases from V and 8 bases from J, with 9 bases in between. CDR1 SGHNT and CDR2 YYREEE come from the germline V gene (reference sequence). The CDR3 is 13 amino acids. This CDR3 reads CASSLASGDEQFF. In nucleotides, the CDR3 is TGTGCCAGCAGCTTGGCGTCAGGCGATGAGCAGTTCTTC.

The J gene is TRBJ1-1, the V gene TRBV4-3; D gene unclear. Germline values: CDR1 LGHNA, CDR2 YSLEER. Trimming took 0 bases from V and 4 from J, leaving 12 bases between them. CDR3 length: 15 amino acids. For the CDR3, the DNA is TGCGCCAGCAGCCAAGAGCCGGGTAAGGGCACTGAAGCTTTCTTT. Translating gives CASSQEPGKGTEAFF.

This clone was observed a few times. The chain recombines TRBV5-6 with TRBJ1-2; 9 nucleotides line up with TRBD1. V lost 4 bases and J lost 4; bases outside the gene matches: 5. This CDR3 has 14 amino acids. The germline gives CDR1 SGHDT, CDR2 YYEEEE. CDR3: CASSEPGQGYGYTF. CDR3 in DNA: TGTGCCAGCAGCGAACCGGGACAGGGCTATGGCTACACCTTC.

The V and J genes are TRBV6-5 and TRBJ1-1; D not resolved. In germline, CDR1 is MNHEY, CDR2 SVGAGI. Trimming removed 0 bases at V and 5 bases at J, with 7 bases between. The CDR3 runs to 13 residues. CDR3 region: CASSYSPRTEAFF. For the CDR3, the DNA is TGTGCCAGCAGTTACTCCCCTCGGACTGAAGCTTTCTTT.

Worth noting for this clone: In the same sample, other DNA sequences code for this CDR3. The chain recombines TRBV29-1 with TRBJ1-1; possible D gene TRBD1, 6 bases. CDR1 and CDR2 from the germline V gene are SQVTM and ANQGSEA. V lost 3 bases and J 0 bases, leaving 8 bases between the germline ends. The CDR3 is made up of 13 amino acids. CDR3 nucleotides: TGCAGCGTTGACAGGGGTATGAACACTGAAGCTTTCTTT. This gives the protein CSVDRGMNTEAFF.

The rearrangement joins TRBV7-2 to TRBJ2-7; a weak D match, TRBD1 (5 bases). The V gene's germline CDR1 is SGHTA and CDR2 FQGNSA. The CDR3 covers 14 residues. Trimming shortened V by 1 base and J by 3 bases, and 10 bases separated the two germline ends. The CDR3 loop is CASSLGSGLYEQYF. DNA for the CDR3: TGTGCCAGCAGCTTAGGATCAGGGCTCTACGAGCAGTACTTC.

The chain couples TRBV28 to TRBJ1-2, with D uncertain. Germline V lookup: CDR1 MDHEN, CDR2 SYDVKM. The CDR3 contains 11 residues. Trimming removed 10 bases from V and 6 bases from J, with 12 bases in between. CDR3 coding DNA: TGTGCCACTCGGGAGTGGAATGGCTACACCTTC. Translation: CATREWNGYTF.

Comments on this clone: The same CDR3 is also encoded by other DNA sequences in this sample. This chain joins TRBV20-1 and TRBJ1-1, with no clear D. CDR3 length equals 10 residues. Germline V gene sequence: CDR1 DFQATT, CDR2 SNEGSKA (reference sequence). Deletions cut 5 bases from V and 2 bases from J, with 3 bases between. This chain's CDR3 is CSAGNTEAFF. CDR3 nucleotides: TGCAGTGCTGGTAACACTGAAGCTTTCTTT.

The CDR3 DNA reads TGTGCCTGGAGCAGGGGGCCGGGGCCCCAGCATTTT. Amino acids: CAWSRGPGPQHF. This rearrangement joins TRBV30 to TRBJ1-5; TRBD1 agrees at 8 bases. CDR3 size: 12 residues. With V trimmed by 3 bases and J by 9 bases, 4 bases remained unmatched. Germline CDR1 GTSNPN, CDR2 SVGIG (reference sequence).